These 10 T cell receptor beta chains came from one sample sequenced in a study of cytomegalovirus exposure and HLA in healthy donors. PCR was performed using 60 Vbeta and 13 Jbeta primers. The table came from immunoSEQ multiplex PCR; TCRdb's copy has only in-frame clones and leaves some out. The sample contains about 180,000 clones, just over 70% of which appear only once. The specimen sequenced was PBMCs. These receptors all stem from a human donor in good health.

This clone was observed once. The chain recombines TRBV5-1 with TRBJ2-7, with D perhaps matching TRBD1 (6 bases). Trimming took 2 bases from V and 3 from J, leaving 12 bases between them. The CDR3 has 14 residues. Germline values: CDR1 SGHRS, CDR2 YFSETQ. The CDR3 here is CASSLRGLNYEQYF. CDR3 sequence (DNA): TGCGCCAGCAGCTTAAGGGGGTTGAACTACGAGCAGTACTTC.

This chain links TRBV9 with TRBJ2-7; D unclear. Germline CDR1 reads SGDLS; CDR2 reads YYNGEE. V lost 0 bases and J 0 bases, leaving 7 bases between the germline ends. This CDR3 region has 14 residues. This CDR3 reads CASSVAELSYEQYF. Written as DNA, the CDR3 is TGTGCCAGCAGCGTAGCTGAGCTCTCCTACGAGCAGTACTTC.

The chain carries TRBV4-1 and TRBJ2-6; 9 bases align to TRBD1. The CDR3 runs to 18 residues. Germline trimming cut 1 base from V and 4 bases from J; bases unmatched to any gene: 8. Germline lookup yields CDR1 MGHRA and CDR2 YSYEKL. CDR3: CASSQVTGGAAGANVLTF. The CDR3 DNA reads TGCGCCAGCAGCCAAGTTACAGGGGGCGCAGCCGGGGCCAACGTCCTGACTTTC.

The rearrangement uses TRBV7-8 and TRBJ1-2, with TRBD1 identical over 9 bases. The CDR3 sequence is 15 residues long. V gave up 4 bases and J gave up 3 bases; unmatched junction bases: 6. Germline CDR1 and CDR2: SGHVS and FQNEAQ. CDR3 amino acids: CASSSRTGVDYGYTF. CDR3 nucleotide sequence: TGTGCCAGCAGCTCCCGGACAGGGGTGGACTATGGCTACACCTTC. Full variable domain (outside the CDR3, taken from reference TRBV7-8 and TRBJ1-2): GAGVSQSPRYKVAKRGQDVALRCDPISGHVSLFWYQQALGQGPEFLTYFQNEAQLDKSGLPSDRFFAERPEGSVSTLKIQRTQQEDSAVYLCASSSRTGVDYGYTFGSGTRLTVV.

The chain links TRBV25-1 to TRBJ1-2; D ambiguous. The V gene lost 2 bases and the J gene lost 1 base, with 5 bases spanning the gap. CDR3 size: 13 residues. Per germline, CDR1 MGHDK and CDR2 SYGVNS. The CDR3 DNA reads as TGTGCCAGCAGTGAAGGCCATAACTATGGCTACACCTTC. Its translation: CASSEGHNYGYTF.

The chain recombines TRBV13 with TRBJ1-3, with D tentatively TRBD1 (5 bases). Between the trimmed V and J ends, which lost 5 bases and 1 base, there was a span of 12 bases. This CDR3 comprises 15 residues. Germline values: CDR1 PRHDT, CDR2 FYEKMQ (reference sequence). CDR3 nucleotides: TGTGCCAGCAGCCCCCTGGCAGGGTCTGGAAACACCATATATTTT. Encoded protein: CASSPLAGSGNTIYF. Drawing the rest from reference TRBV13 and TRBJ1-3, the complete variable domain is AAGVIQSPRHLIKEKRETATLKCYPIPRHDTVYWYQQGPGQDPQFLISFYEKMQSDKGSIPDRFSAQQFSDYHSELNMSSLELGDSALYFCASSPLAGSGNTIYFGEGSWLTVV.

The chain has TRBV18 and TRBJ1-2, with D perhaps TRBD1 (5 bases). The germline gives CDR1 KGHSH, CDR2 LQKENI. The CDR3 contains 13 residues. The V gene lost 2 bases and the J gene lost 4 bases, with 8 bases spanning the gap. The CDR3 DNA reads TGTGCCAGCTCACCAGACAGCCTCTATGGCTACACCTTC. Translated, it gives CASSPDSLYGYTF.

DNA for the CDR3: TGTGCCAGCAGCTCCGTTACCTACGTAGGACTAGCGGGTGTGCAGTACTTC. Translated: CASSSVTYVGLAGVQYF. The rearrangement joins TRBV13 to TRBJ2-7; 11 bases are a match to TRBD2. CDR3 size: 17 residues. The germline V gene encodes CDR1 PRHDT and CDR2 FYEKMQ (reference sequence). V dropped 4 bases and J dropped 9; count of bases not matched to a gene: 17.

The genes are TRBV18 and TRBJ2-6; 7 positions agree with TRBD1. V lost 3 bases, J lost 0 bases, and 8 bases stayed unmatched. The germline gives CDR1 KGHSH, CDR2 LQKENI. The CDR3 length is 18 residues. The DNA of the CDR3 is TGTGCCAGCTCACCCAGGACAGGTACTTTCTCTGGGGCCAACGTCCTGACTTTC. It codes for CASSPRTGTFSGANVLTF.

V gene TRBV29-1 combines with J gene TRBJ1-1; 12 nucleotides align to TRBD1. Germline loops: CDR1 SQVTM, CDR2 ANQGSEA. The CDR3 runs to 13 residues. V was clipped by 6 bases and J by 4 bases; unmatched bases: 3. The CDR3 bases are TGCAGCGTCGGGACAGGGGGCTTCACTGAAGCTTTCTTT. Residues: CSVGTGGFTEAFF. Variable domain in full (rest from reference TRBV29-1 and TRBJ1-1): SAVISQKPSRDICQRGTSLTIQCQVDSQVTMMFWYRQQPGQSLTLIATANQGSEATYESGFVIDKFPISRPNLTFSTLTVSNMSPEDSSIYLCSVGTGGFTEAFFGQGTRLTVV.